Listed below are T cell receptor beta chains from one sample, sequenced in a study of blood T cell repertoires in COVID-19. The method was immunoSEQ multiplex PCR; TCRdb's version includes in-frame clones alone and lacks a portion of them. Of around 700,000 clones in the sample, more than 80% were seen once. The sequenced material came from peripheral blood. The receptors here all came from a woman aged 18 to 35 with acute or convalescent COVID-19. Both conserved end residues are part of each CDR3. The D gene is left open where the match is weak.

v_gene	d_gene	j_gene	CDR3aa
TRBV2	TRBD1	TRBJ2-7	CASNRQGEQYF
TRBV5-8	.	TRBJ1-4	CASIRGLFNEKLFF
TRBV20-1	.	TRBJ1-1	CSVLQGPEAFF
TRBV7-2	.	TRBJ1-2	CASSLRDGRDGYTF
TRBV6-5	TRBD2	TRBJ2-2	CASRGRDTGELFF
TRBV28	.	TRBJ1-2	CASSLIGLQGGYTF
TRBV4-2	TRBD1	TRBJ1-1	CASSQDLRTGPSNTEAFF
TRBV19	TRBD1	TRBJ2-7	CASSPGTAYEQYF
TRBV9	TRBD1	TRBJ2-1	CASNKPGQGMNEQFF
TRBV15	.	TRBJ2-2	CATSRVRGYTGELFF
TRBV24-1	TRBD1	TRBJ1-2	CATSAHGQGVSGYTF
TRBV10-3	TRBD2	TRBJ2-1	CAISEGGGSLSNNEQFF
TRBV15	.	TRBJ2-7	CATSRDRTYEQYF
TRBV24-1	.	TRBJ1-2	CATSDLNRDYGYTF
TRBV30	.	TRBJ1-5	CAWSLRAGDQPQHF
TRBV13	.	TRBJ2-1	CASSSRDSHNEQFF
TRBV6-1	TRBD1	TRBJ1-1	CASSEEDRGLAEAFF
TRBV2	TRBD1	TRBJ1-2	CASSVRTGGYGYTF
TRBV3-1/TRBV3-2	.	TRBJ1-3	CASSQARSNTIYF
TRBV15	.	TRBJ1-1	CATSRRKPASTEAFF
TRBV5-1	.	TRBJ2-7	CASSVSNYEQYF
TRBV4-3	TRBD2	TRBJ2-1	CASSRLAGGSAEQFF
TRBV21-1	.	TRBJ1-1	CASSKGGWENWDTEAFF
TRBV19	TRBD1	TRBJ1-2	CASSIGDRDFGYTF
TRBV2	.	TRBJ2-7	CASMGSYEQYF
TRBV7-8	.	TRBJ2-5	CASSLPRYHTPYAYQETQYF
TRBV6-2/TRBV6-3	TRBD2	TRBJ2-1	CASSYSSGGYNEQFF
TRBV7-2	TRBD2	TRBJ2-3	CASSFGLAGRTDTQYF
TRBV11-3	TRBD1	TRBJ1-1	CASSYGGGGNTEAFF
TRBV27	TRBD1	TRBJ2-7	CASSSTGDEQYF
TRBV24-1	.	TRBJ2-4	CATSDRLDIQYF
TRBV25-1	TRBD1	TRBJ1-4	CASSEFTGGDEKLFF
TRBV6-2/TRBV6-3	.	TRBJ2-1	CASSYSTYNEQFF
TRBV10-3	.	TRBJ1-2	CAISLQGLGYTF
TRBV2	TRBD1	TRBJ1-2	CASSGQGANYGYTF
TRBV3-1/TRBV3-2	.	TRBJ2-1	CASSQAGVTYNEQFF
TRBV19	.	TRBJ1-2	CASSIAGGYYGYTF
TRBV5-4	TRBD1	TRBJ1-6	CASSLEGGASPLHF
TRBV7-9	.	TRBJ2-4	CASSLDGLGAAKNIQYF
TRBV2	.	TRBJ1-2	CASSTGTPTGYTF
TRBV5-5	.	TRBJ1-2	CASSPGRGKANYGYTF
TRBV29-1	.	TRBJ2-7	CSGARGGEQYF
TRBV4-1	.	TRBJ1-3	CASSQDGIYGNTIYF
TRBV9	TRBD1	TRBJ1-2	CASSASPGGYGYTF
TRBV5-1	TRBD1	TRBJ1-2	CASTQGAPNYGYTF
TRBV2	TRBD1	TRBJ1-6	CASTGDRSPLHF
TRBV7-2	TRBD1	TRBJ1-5	CASSLLGQGVFQPQHF
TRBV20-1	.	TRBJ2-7	CSASTPGVGYEQYF
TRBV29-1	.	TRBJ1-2	CSVYHYRDGYTF
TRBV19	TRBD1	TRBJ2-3	CASSITPDRSTQYF
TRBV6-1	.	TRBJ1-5	CASSEDSLNQPQHF
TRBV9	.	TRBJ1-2	CASSVEETGYGYTF
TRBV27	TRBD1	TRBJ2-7	CASSLVQGLAYEQYF
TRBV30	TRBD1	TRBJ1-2	CAWRVKTGLNYGYTF
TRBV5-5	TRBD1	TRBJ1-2	CASSFGQGDYGYTF
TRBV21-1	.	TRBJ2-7	CASSNPGVGEYEQYF
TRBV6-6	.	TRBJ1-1	CVSVGQTYTEAFF
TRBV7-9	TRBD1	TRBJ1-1	CASSPRDRGNTEAFF
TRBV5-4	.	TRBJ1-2	CASSLRERTWGGVGGYTF
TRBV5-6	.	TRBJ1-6	CASGDESTRSPLHF